The 28 T cell receptor gamma chains given below trace back to one sample, sequenced in a study of gamma-delta T cells after stem cell transplantation. TCRdb called clones anew from the RT-PCR reads with CATT. Among some 4,400 gamma-chain clones listed, about a fifth were seen once. Material for sequencing was gamma-delta T cells. The receptors were gathered from a human donor. It is not recorded whose cells these are; they may come from a transplant donor.

The V call is TRGV5, the J call TRGJ1 or TRGJ2. With V trimmed by 0 bases and J by 0 bases, 5 bases remained unmatched. Looked up from germline, CDR1 is VINAFY and CDR2 is YDVSNSKD. The CDR3 is 15 amino acids. The CDR3 is CATWDRPRNYYKKLF. DNA for the CDR3: TGTGCCACCTGGGACAGGCCACGGAATTATTATAAGAAACTCTTT.

CDR3 loop: CATWDGPAGYKKLF. The CDR3 coding sequence is TGTGCCACCTGGGACGGGCCTGCGGGTTATAAGAAACTCTTT. The chain joins TRGV2 to TRGJ1 or TRGJ2. This CDR3 has 14 amino acids. Germline V lookup: CDR1 EGSNGY, CDR2 YDSYNSKV. Trimming took 0 bases from V and 6 from J; bases not matched to a gene: 8.

On this clone itself: This may be a read error: a much more frequent sequence differs by one nucleotide. This chain joins TRGV8 and TRGJ1 or TRGJ2. The CDR3 is 11 amino acids. Losses at the gene ends were 5 bases for V and 5 bases for J; bases not matched to a gene: 3. CDR1 is VENAVY and CDR2 is YDSYNSRV in the germline V gene. CDR3 DNA sequence: TGTGCCACCTGGGCTGATTATAAGAAACTCTTT. Amino acids: CATWADYKKLF.

The V call is TRGV2, the J call TRGJ1 or TRGJ2. Trimming at V came to 0 bases and at J to 5 bases, leaving 4 bases not matched to a gene. Per the germline V gene, CDR1 is EGSNGY and CDR2 is YDSYNSKV. This CDR3 is built from 13 residues. DNA of the CDR3: TGTGCCACCTGGGACGGGCATCATTATAAGAAACTCTTT. Its translation: CATWDGHHYKKLF.

Sample share makes this clone medium-sized. This chain uses TRGV8 with TRGJ1 or TRGJ2. The CDR3 length is 13 residues. V lost 0 bases to trimming and J lost 1 base; unmatched junction nucleotides: 0. Germline V gene data show CDR1 as VENAVY and CDR2 as YDSYNSRV. The DNA of the CDR3 is TGTGCCACCTGGGATAGGAATTATTATAAGAAACTCTTT. The encoded protein is CATWDRNYYKKLF.

This clone was seen only a few times. The junction differs from germline at one of its ends, possibly a read error. The chain couples TRGV4 to TRGJP1. The germline V gene encodes CDR1 EGSTGY and CDR2 YDSYTSSV. The CDR3 totals 14 residues. CDR3 region: CTTWEFSTGWFKIF. The CDR3 DNA reads as TGTACCACCTGGGAATTTTCCACTGGTTGGTTCAAGATATTC.

The gene calls are TRGV4 and TRGJP2. There are 14 residues in the CDR3. J gave up 7 bases and V 0 bases, and 5 bases lay outside the gene matches. CDR1 is EGSTGY, CDR2 YDSYTSSV, per germline. The CDR3 nucleotides read TGTGCCACCTGGGATGGGCCAGTTGATTGGATCAAGACGTTT. Its translation is CATWDGPVDWIKTF.

In its sample, this clone was seen a few times. The J gene is TRGJ1 or TRGJ2, the V gene TRGV4. The junction had 7 bases not matched to a gene; V was cut back by 5 bases and J by 0 bases. The CDR3 runs to 14 residues. Germline V gene lookup returns CDR1 EGSTGY and CDR2 YDSYTSSV. CDR3 DNA sequence: TGTGCCACCTGGGGGTTTAGGAATTATTATAAGAAACTCTTT. Residues: CATWGFRNYYKKLF.

The gene calls are TRGV5 and TRGJ1 or TRGJ2. Germline CDR1 VINAFY, CDR2 YDVSNSKD. J was trimmed by 3 bases and V by 0 bases; bases with no gene match: 8. The CDR3 extends over 15 amino acids. The CDR3 sequence: CATWDRRGTYYKKLF. DNA of the CDR3: TGTGCCACCTGGGACAGGCGGGGGACTTATTATAAGAAACTCTTT.

To note about this clone: A read error may explain this, as a much larger clone is one base away. CDR3 nucleotides: TGTGCCACCTGGGATCATAAGAAACTCTTT. Translation gives CATWDHKKLF. The V call is TRGV2, the J call TRGJ1 or TRGJ2. After removal of 4 bases from V and 8 bases from J, the junction contained 2 bases not matched to a gene. Germline V lookup: CDR1 EGSNGY, CDR2 YDSYNSKV. The length of the CDR3 is 10 residues.

This clone was counted between two and nine times. The V gene is TRGV4, the J gene TRGJ1 or TRGJ2. Per germline, CDR1 EGSTGY and CDR2 YDSYTSSV. The V and J ends lost 6 bases and 5 bases, in that order; junction bases with no gene match: 4. CDR3 length equals 11 residues. The CDR3 here is CATWYHYKKLF. CDR3 in DNA: TGTGCCACCTGGTACCATTATAAGAAACTCTTT.

The chain is built from TRGV3 and TRGJ1 or TRGJ2. Unmatched junction bases numbered 11, after V lost 0 bases and J lost 3 bases. CDR1 and CDR2 (germline): VTNTFY, YDVSTARD (reference sequence). The CDR3 is made up of 16 amino acids. As DNA, the CDR3 is TGTGCCACCTGGGACAGGCGAAGGGGACTTTATTATAAGAAACTCTTT. It translates to CATWDRRRGLYYKKLF.

The sample holds a few counts of this clone. The V and J genes are TRGV3 and TRGJ1 or TRGJ2. V gave up 0 bases and J gave up 13 bases; unmatched junction bases: 3. The germline V gene encodes CDR1 VTNTFY and CDR2 YDVSTARD (reference sequence). This CDR3 has 10 amino acids. The CDR3, as DNA: TGTGCCACCTGGGACAGGCCCAAACTCTTT. It codes for CATWDRPKLF.

This clone was counted only a few times. Other nucleotide sequences from this sample produce the same CDR3. The chain carries TRGV4 and TRGJ1 or TRGJ2. Germline CDR1 and CDR2: EGSTGY and YDSYTSSV. V was clipped by 1 base and J by 3 bases; unmatched bases: 3. The CDR3 extends over 13 amino acids. The CDR3 spells CATWDGLYYKKLF. CDR3 coding DNA: TGTGCCACCTGGGATGGTCTTTATTATAAGAAACTCTTT.

This clone was detected a few times. At one end, the junction sequence differs from germline, possibly due to a read error. Other nucleotide sequences in the sample specify the same CDR3. V and J are TRGV9 and TRGJ1 or TRGJ2. The CDR3 is made up of 14 amino acids. CDR1 GITISATS and CDR2 ISYDGTV come from the germline V gene (reference sequence). In DNA form, the CDR3 reads TGTGCTTTGTGGGAGCCGCCCCCTTGGGGTAAGAAACTCTTT. Translation gives CALWEPPPWGKKLF.

This clone was picked up a small number of times. The V gene is TRGV9, the J gene TRGJP. Germline trimming cut 3 bases from V and 3 bases from J; bases unmatched to any gene: 5. The CDR3 has 17 amino acids. The V gene's germline CDR1 is GITISATS and CDR2 ISYDGTV (reference sequence). Here the CDR3 DNA reads TGTGCCTTGTGGGAGTTCCAGCAAGAGTTGGGCAAAAAAATCAAGGTATTT. Its protein product is CALWEFQQELGKKIKVF.

By sample fraction, this clone is medium-sized (0.01 to 0.1%). Other nucleotide sequences in the sample specify the same CDR3. The DNA of the CDR3 is TGTGCCACCTGGGACGGGCCGTATTATAAGAAACTCTTT. As protein: CATWDGPYYKKLF. The chain couples TRGV2 to TRGJ1 or TRGJ2. Per germline, CDR1 EGSNGY and CDR2 YDSYNSKV. V shed 0 bases, J shed 4 bases, and the junction held 3 bases outside the gene matches. The CDR3 consists of 13 residues.

This clone turned up a few times. The V call is TRGV8, the J call TRGJ1 or TRGJ2. J gave up 7 bases and V 2 bases, and 2 bases lay outside the gene matches. The CDR3 totals 11 residues. CDR1 is VENAVY and CDR2 is YDSYNSRV in the germline V gene. This CDR3 reads CATWDMYKKLF. CDR3 DNA: TGTGCCACCTGGGATATGTATAAGAAACTCTTT.

The rearrangement joins TRGV2 to TRGJ1 or TRGJ2. J was trimmed by 2 bases and V by 0 bases; bases with no gene match: 7. Germline-derived CDR1 and CDR2 are EGSNGY and YDSYNSKV. The CDR3 loop spans 15 amino acids. This CDR3 is CATWDGPGDYYKKLF. In nucleotides, the CDR3 is TGTGCCACCTGGGACGGGCCTGGGGATTATTATAAGAAACTCTTT.

V and J are TRGV5 and TRGJP2. Looked up from germline, CDR1 is VINAFY and CDR2 is YDVSNSKD. The V segment lost 9 bases and the J segment 0 bases; nucleotides outside the gene matches: 4. The CDR3 has 13 amino acids. This chain's CDR3 is CATVYSSDWIKTF. The CDR3 region has the DNA TGTGCCACCGTTTATAGTAGTGATTGGATCAAGACGTTT.

This clone was picked up a small number of times. The genes are TRGV8 and TRGJ1 or TRGJ2. Trimming at V came to 0 bases and at J to 3 bases, leaving 8 bases not matched to a gene. Germline assignment: CDR1 VENAVY and CDR2 YDSYNSRV. The CDR3 extends over 15 amino acids. CDR3 sequence reads: CATWDRDRVYYKKLF. The CDR3 coding sequence is TGTGCCACCTGGGATAGGGACCGAGTTTATTATAAGAAACTCTTT.

V is TRGV9 and J is TRGJP. The CDR3 length is 13 residues. Trimming at V came to 7 bases and at J to 8 bases, leaving 2 bases not matched to a gene. Germline CDR1 and CDR2: GITISATS and ISYDGTV (reference sequence). The CDR3 DNA reads as TGTGCCTTGTGTCAGTTGGGCAAAAAAATCAAGGTATTT. Translation gives CALCQLGKKIKVF.

As to this clone: A read error may account for a junction end that differs from germline. The chain joins TRGV3 to TRGJP2. The CDR3 extends over 15 amino acids. CDR1 and CDR2 from the germline V gene are VTNTFY and YDVSTARD (reference sequence). In nucleotides, the CDR3 is TGTGCCACCTGGGTCAGGCCGAAAAGTGATTGGATCAAGACGTTT. Translating gives CATWVRPKSDWIKTF.

This clone was detected a few times. Since a much larger clone is just one base distant, this may be a read error. The V and J genes are TRGV9 and TRGJ1 or TRGJ2. This CDR3 contains 9 residues. J was trimmed by 14 bases and V by 11 bases; bases with no gene match: 12. Germline CDR1 reads GITISATS; CDR2 reads ISYDGTV (reference sequence). The CDR3 DNA reads as TGTGCCTCGCTCCAAGAGCAACTCTTT. This codes for CASLQEQLF.

V gene TRGV3 combines with J gene TRGJ1 or TRGJ2. The V segment lost 0 bases and the J segment 8 bases; nucleotides outside the gene matches: 4. The germline CDR1 and CDR2 sequences are VTNTFY and YDVSTARD (reference sequence). This CDR3 has 12 amino acids. CDR3 amino acids: CATWDRPDKKLF. CDR3 sequence (DNA): TGTGCCACCTGGGACAGGCCAGATAAGAAACTCTTT.

This clone was picked up a small number of times. A read error may produce the germline difference seen at one junction end. The chain recombines TRGV4 with TRGJ1 or TRGJ2. CDR1 EGSTGY and CDR2 YDSYTSSV come from the germline V gene. The CDR3 sequence is 11 residues long. This chain's CDR3 is CAAWDASEKLF. CDR3 DNA: TGTGCCGCCTGGGATGCATCTGAGAAACTCTTT.

As to this clone: A far more abundant clone sits one base away, making this likely a read error. Other DNA variants within this sample encode the same CDR3. This chain links TRGV9 with TRGJP. The CDR3 loop spans 16 amino acids. Germline loops: CDR1 GITISATS, CDR2 ISYDGTV (reference sequence). With V trimmed by 1 base and J by 4 bases, 1 base remained unmatched. The CDR3 sequence: CALWEVQELGKKIKVF. CDR3 nucleotide sequence: TGTGCCTTGTGGGAGGTACAAGAGTTGGGCAAAAAAATCAAGGTATTT.

The chain employs TRGV8 and TRGJ1 or TRGJ2. The CDR3 runs 14 residues. Germline lookup yields CDR1 VENAVY and CDR2 YDSYNSRV. V gave up 5 bases and J gave up 2 bases; unmatched junction bases: 9. In DNA, the CDR3 is TGTGCCACCTGGGTACATTCTGATTATTATAAGAAACTCTTT. Its translation is CATWVHSDYYKKLF.